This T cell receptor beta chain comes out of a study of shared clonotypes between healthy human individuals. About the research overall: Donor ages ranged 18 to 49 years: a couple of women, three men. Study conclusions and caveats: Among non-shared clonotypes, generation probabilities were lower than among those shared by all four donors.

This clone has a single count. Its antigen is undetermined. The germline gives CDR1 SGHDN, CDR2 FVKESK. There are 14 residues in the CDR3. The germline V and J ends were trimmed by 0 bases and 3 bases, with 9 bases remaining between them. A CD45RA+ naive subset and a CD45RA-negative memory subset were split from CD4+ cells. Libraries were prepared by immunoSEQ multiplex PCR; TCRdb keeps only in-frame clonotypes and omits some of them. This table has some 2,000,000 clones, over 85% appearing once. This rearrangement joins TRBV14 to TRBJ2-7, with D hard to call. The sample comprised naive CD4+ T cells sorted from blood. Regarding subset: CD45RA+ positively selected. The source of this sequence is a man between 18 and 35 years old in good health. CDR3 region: CASSQDGRHYEQYF. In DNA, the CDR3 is TGTGCCAGCAGCCAAGACGGTCGCCACTACGAGCAGTACTTC.